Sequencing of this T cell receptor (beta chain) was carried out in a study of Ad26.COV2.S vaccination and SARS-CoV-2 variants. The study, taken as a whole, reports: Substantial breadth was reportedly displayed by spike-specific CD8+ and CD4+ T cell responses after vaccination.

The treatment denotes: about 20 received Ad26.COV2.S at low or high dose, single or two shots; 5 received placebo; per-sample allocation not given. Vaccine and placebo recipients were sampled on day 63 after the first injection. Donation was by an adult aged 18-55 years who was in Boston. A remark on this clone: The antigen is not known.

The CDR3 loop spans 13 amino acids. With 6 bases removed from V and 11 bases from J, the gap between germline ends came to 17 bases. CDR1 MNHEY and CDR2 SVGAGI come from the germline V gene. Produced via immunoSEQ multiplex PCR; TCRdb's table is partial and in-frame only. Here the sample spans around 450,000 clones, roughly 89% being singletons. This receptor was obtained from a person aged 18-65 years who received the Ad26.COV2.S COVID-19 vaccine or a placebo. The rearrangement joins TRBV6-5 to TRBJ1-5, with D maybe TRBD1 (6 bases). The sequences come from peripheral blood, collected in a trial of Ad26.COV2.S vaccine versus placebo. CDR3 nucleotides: TGTGCCAGCAGGCAGGGGAATGGGGTGGCCCAGCATTTT. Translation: CASRQGNGVAQHF.